Described below is a single TCR gamma chain sequence and its context. The mismatch at residue 7 between this DNA's translation and the TCRdb protein of a much larger clone likely reflects a read error; the protein shown is translated from the DNA. This CDR3 comprises 15 residues. Looked up from germline, CDR1 is GITISATS and CDR2 is ISYDGTV (reference sequence). After removal of 5 bases from V and 8 bases from J, the junction contained 6 bases not matched to a gene. This entry comes from a study of γδ T cells in repeated Plasmodium falciparum infection. Vgamma9/Vdelta2+ and Vdelta2-negative gammadelta T cells were flow-sorted from PBMC for bulk sequencing. TCRdb reprocessed the multiplex PCR reads through CATT. The repertoire includes roughly 13,000 gamma-chain clones, approximately 1.5% of them detected once, and around 30% sits in the top ten.

This chain links TRGV9 with TRGJP. TCRdb leaves out the J gene; it was filled in here by matching the DNA to germline. The sequence was obtained from a pool of human donors (malaria-infected and uninfected, not separated). The source material was gamma-delta T cells from blood. CDR3 amino acids: CALWATKLGKKIKVF. The CDR3 DNA reads as TGTGCCTTGTGGGCGACTAAGTTGGGCAAAAAAATCAAGGTATTT.